The clone carrying this T cell receptor (beta chain) was observed a few times. The CDR3 length is 14 residues. Per germline, CDR1 MNHEY and CDR2 SMNVEV (reference sequence). Trimming shortened V by 4 bases and J by 4 bases, and 11 bases separated the two germline ends. The data originate from a study of CD8+ T cells in alopecia areata. Looking at the study overall: Dosing spanned 6 to 18 months on tofacitinib, then 6 months off drug.

RNA extraction and reverse transcription yielded cDNA as sequencing template. Produced via immunoSEQ multiplex PCR; TCRdb's table is partial and in-frame only. The sample lists some 210,000 clones, approximately 61% occurring once. The starting material was CD4+ T cells sorted from blood, obtained at week 0. V is TRBV27 and J is TRBJ1-5, with a tentative D call TRBD1 (5 bases). This TCR derives from a human donor with alopecia areata. The CDR3 is CASSSGTVNQPQHF. CDR3 coding DNA: TGTGCCAGCAGTTCCGGGACGGTGAATCAGCCCCAGCATTTT.